A selection of T cell receptor beta chains follows, all from one sample in a study of blood T cell repertoires in COVID-19. The assay was immunoSEQ multiplex PCR, and TCRdb's table has in-frame clones only and misses some. The sample yields 200,000 to 250,000 clones, roughly 90% seen once. Material: peripheral blood. Receptor source: a man aged 35 to 55 with active or convalescent COVID-19. The CDR3 runs from the conserved cysteine through the conserved F or W. Each record gives: CDR3 protein, V gene, CDR3 length, J gene.

CASSVEPDKFLYEQYF | TRBV9 | 16 | TRBJ2-7
CASSQEAGRLAGSRETQYF | TRBV14 | 19 | TRBJ2-5
CASSIARGRFDEQYF | TRBV19 | 15 | TRBJ2-7
CASSRRTFGYTF | TRBV28 | 12 | TRBJ1-2
CASSQRGGNQPQHF | TRBV3-1/TRBV3-2 | 14 | TRBJ1-5
CASSSNQGAEAFF | TRBV6-6 | 13 | TRBJ1-1
CASSAYLAGVSDTQYF | TRBV11-2 | 16 | TRBJ2-3
CASSVHGTPNTEAFF | TRBV9 | 15 | TRBJ1-1
CASSQDRAGGGETQYF | TRBV4-2 | 16 | TRBJ2-5
CASSRTGGNTIYF | TRBV5-4 | 13 | TRBJ1-3
CASSPGTGSTDTQYF | TRBV18 | 15 | TRBJ2-3
CASSGVSSTDTQYF | TRBV2 | 14 | TRBJ2-3
CAWSVDRTNTGELFF | TRBV30 | 15 | TRBJ2-2
CASSSLTGTAGLASHNEQFF | TRBV7-6 | 20 | TRBJ2-1
CASSLGGSAEAFF | TRBV5-5 | 13 | TRBJ1-1
CASSVAGHNTGELFF | TRBV9 | 15 | TRBJ2-2
CASSPTRGWYGYTF | TRBV28 | 14 | TRBJ1-2
CATSGAGTGNQPQHF | TRBV24-1 | 15 | TRBJ1-5
CASSQDLNMNTEAFF | TRBV3-1/TRBV3-2 | 15 | TRBJ1-1
CASSVTPTGEETQYF | TRBV9 | 15 | TRBJ2-5
CSVEVRGQVSDTQYF | TRBV29-1 | 15 | TRBJ2-3
CAWSGQGNQPQHF | TRBV30 | 13 | TRBJ1-5
CASTFEALTGELFF | TRBV7-9 | 14 | TRBJ2-2
CASSPPAGRETQYF | TRBV18 | 14 | TRBJ2-5
CATSDPLTSGGAYNEQFF | TRBV24-1 | 18 | TRBJ2-1
CASSFRQGNYEQYF | TRBV5-1 | 14 | TRBJ2-7
CASSPQDRANTEAFF | TRBV9 | 15 | TRBJ1-1
CASSFSGGALVNTQYF | TRBV5-6 | 16 | TRBJ2-3
CASSPLTGATNEKLFF | TRBV5-1 | 16 | TRBJ1-4
CATSRFQRDRAISYGYTF | TRBV15 | 18 | TRBJ1-2
CSVWGGGNQPQHF | TRBV29-1 | 13 | TRBJ1-5
CASAPEGANQETQYF | TRBV6-5 | 15 | TRBJ2-5
CASSPTSGVYNEQFF | TRBV4-1 | 15 | TRBJ2-1
CASSSDRLGDTEAFF | TRBV2 | 15 | TRBJ1-1
CASSFAGTGGSGGYTF | TRBV7-9 | 16 | TRBJ1-2
CASSPRTSGEETQYF | TRBV18 | 15 | TRBJ2-5
CASSQSRPRGEKLFF | TRBV16 | 15 | TRBJ1-4
CASSDDRGPPNNEQFF | TRBV5-1 | 16 | TRBJ2-1
CASSFDRGHNQPQHF | TRBV28 | 15 | TRBJ1-5
CASSSLPPGQGYNEQFF | TRBV7-6 | 17 | TRBJ2-1
CASSQDRGLANEKLFF | TRBV3-1/TRBV3-2 | 16 | TRBJ1-4
CSVEARGLAKNIQYF | TRBV29-1 | 15 | TRBJ2-4
CASSLVFSGNTEAFF | TRBV5-4 | 15 | TRBJ1-1
CASSVADTYEQYF | TRBV5-1 | 13 | TRBJ2-7
CASSSPGGATDTQYF | TRBV7-3 | 15 | TRBJ2-3
CASSLSGNSNQPQHF | TRBV7-6 | 15 | TRBJ1-5
CASSTMGQGLTEAFF | TRBV11-2 | 15 | TRBJ1-1
CASSFDVGGDSPLHF | TRBV5-1 | 15 | TRBJ1-6
CASSPIAGYGYTF | TRBV19 | 13 | TRBJ1-2
CASSIRGSSNQPQHF | TRBV19 | 15 | TRBJ1-5
CASSVAAGGYNEQFF | TRBV9 | 15 | TRBJ2-1
CSVKLDTNTGELFF | TRBV29-1 | 14 | TRBJ2-2
CASSRGPFGGYTF | TRBV19 | 13 | TRBJ1-2
CATSRAGYREKLFF | TRBV15 | 14 | TRBJ1-4
CASSPYPGASYEQYF | TRBV28 | 15 | TRBJ2-7
CASSKTGSNQPQHF | TRBV19 | 14 | TRBJ1-5
CASSSQENYGYTF | TRBV18 | 13 | TRBJ1-2
CASSLESGTALYGYTF | TRBV5-5 | 16 | TRBJ1-2
CASSAGTAEAFF | TRBV19 | 12 | TRBJ1-1